These 27 T cell receptor beta chains were all obtained from the same sample, sequenced in a study of spatial heterogeneity in lung cancer. These receptors have no known antigen. General study results and limits: One measure, the expanded intratumoral alpha and beta TCR count, tracked tumor mutation counts.

MiXCR, run by TCRdb on the 5' RACE reads, gives a single entry per CDR3 protein. The data hold some 6,900 distinct CDR3 sequences, with 12% observed a single time. The time point denotes: sample taken at primary tumor resection. The specimen comprised lung tumor tissue, sampled at surgery. Receptors were obtained from a male donor with early-stage non-small cell lung cancer.

This clonotype was counted many times. This chain links TRBV7-9 with TRBJ2-1; 10 nucleotides match TRBD2. Unmatched junction bases numbered 1, after V lost 0 bases and J lost 2 bases. There are 16 residues in the CDR3. In germline, CDR1 is SEHNR, CDR2 FQNEAQ (reference sequence). The CDR3 coding sequence is TGTGCCAGCAGCTTAGCCCTAGCGGGGGCCTACAATGAGCAGTTCTTC. It specifies CASSLALAGAYNEQFF.

This clonotype occurred a few times. V usage is TRBV30 and J usage is TRBJ2-1; D gene ambiguous. This CDR3 comprises 12 residues. V lost 5 bases to trimming and J lost 7 bases, with 12 bases between them. Germline V gives CDR1 GTSNPN, CDR2 SVGIG (reference sequence). CDR3 DNA sequence: TGTGCCTGGCATGGGTCCTCTAATGAGCAGTTCTTC. Amino acids: CAWHGSSNEQFF.

This clonotype was found many times. The chain couples TRBV7-2 to TRBJ2-7; 7 bases align to TRBD2. The CDR3 is made up of 14 amino acids. The junction had 14 bases not matched to a gene; V was cut back by 10 bases and J by 5 bases. Germline CDR1 reads SGHTA; CDR2 reads FQGNSA. The CDR3 DNA follows: TGTGCCACCCAGCCTAGGGCGGGAGTCAACGAGCAGTACTTC. Translation gives CATQPRAGVNEQYF. The whole variable domain, remainder taken from reference TRBV7-2 and TRBJ2-7, is GAGVSQSPSNKVTEKGKDVELRCDPISGHTALYWYRQSLGQGLEFLIYFQGNSAPDKSGLPSDRFSAERTGGSVSTLTIQRTQQEDSAVYLCATQPRAGVNEQYFGPGTRLTVT.

This clonotype was counted many times. This rearrangement joins TRBV7-2 to TRBJ1-3, with unresolved D. The V and J ends lost 1 base and 2 bases respectively, with 6 bases between them. The CDR3 runs 14 residues. Germline V CDR1 and CDR2: SGHTA, FQGNSA. The CDR3 sequence is CASSLVRAGNTIYF. The DNA of the CDR3 is TGTGCCAGCAGCTTAGTGAGGGCTGGAAACACCATATATTTT.

The chain employs TRBV29-1 and TRBJ2-7, with D perhaps assigned TRBD1 or TRBD2 (5 bases each). The V end was cut by 2 bases, the J end by 0 bases, with 8 bases between. Per germline, CDR1 SQVTM and CDR2 ANQGSEA. The CDR3 spans 13 residues. In DNA, the CDR3 is TGCAGCGTTGAAACGGGGACCTCCTACGAGCAGTACTTC. This translates into CSVETGTSYEQYF.

Sample share makes this clonotype medium-sized. The chain joins TRBV7-9 to TRBJ2-3; TRBD2 aligns across 9 bases. Germline V CDR1 and CDR2: SEHNR, FQNEAQ (reference sequence). The CDR3 sequence is 16 residues long. V gave up 0 bases and J gave up 3 bases; unmatched junction bases: 4. The CDR3 loop is CASSLAAGGRTDTQYF. The CDR3 region has the DNA TGTGCCAGCAGCTTAGCGGCGGGAGGGAGGACAGATACGCAGTATTTT.

By proportion, this clonotype is medium-sized (0.01 to 0.1%). The rearrangement uses TRBV3-1 and TRBJ1-6; 7 nucleotides align to TRBD1. CDR1 and CDR2 (germline): LGHDT, YNNKEL (reference sequence). The CDR3 runs to 15 residues. The J segment lost 7 bases and the V segment lost 5 bases, leaving 8 bases of the junction unmatched. The DNA for the CDR3 is TGTGCCAGCAGCGCCAGACAGGGTGGCAATTCACCCCTCCACTTT. Its protein is CASSARQGGNSPLHF.

This clonotype is termed medium-sized. The chain combines TRBV2 with TRBJ2-5; D not resolved. The length of the CDR3 is 12 residues. Trimming stripped 9 bases from V and 4 bases from J, with 12 bases between. In germline, CDR1 is SNHLY, CDR2 FYNNEI. CDR3 sequence reads: CARNEIGETQYF. In DNA, the CDR3 is TGTGCCAGGAATGAAATTGGAGAGACCCAGTACTTC.

This clonotype has a single count. V usage is TRBV27 and J usage is TRBJ2-7; D is ambiguous. The J call may be mistaken, given a closer DNA end match to TRBJ2-1. The CDR3 is 19 residues long. Germline V gene data show CDR1 as MNHEY and CDR2 as SMNVEV (reference sequence). The CDR3 DNA reads TGTGCCAGCAGTTTTTCTGTAGTGGTTTGGGGTCCGGCGTACAATGAGCAGTTCTTC. Translated, it gives CASSFSVVVWGPAYNEQFF.

The J gene is TRBJ1-2, the V gene TRBV7-2, with D perhaps TRBD1 (5 bases). The CDR3 has 13 residues. The V gene lost 8 bases and the J gene lost 6 bases, with 16 bases spanning the gap. Germline-derived CDR1 and CDR2 are SGHTA and FQGNSA. The CDR3 DNA is TGTGCCAGCGCTCGGCAGGGAGAAGATGGCTACACCTTC. The encoded protein is CASARQGEDGYTF.

This clonotype was recorded many times. The rearrangement uses TRBV2 and TRBJ2-7, with D perhaps TRBD2 (6 bases). V was shortened by 2 bases and J by 3 bases, with 20 bases between the two germline ends. The CDR3 contains 17 residues. Germline CDR1 SNHLY, CDR2 FYNNEI. CDR3 protein: CASSEIGGGAGLYEQYF. As DNA, the CDR3 is TGTGCCAGCAGTGAAATCGGTGGAGGGGCGGGACTCTACGAGCAGTACTTC.

V usage is TRBV5-4 and J usage is TRBJ2-3; D might be TRBD2 (5 bases). Germline CDR1 is SGHNT and CDR2 is YYREEE (reference sequence). The CDR3 totals 16 residues. Trimming removed 3 bases at V and 4 bases at J, with 18 bases between. This chain's CDR3 is CASSSLEERIADTQYF. CDR3 sequence (DNA): TGTGCCAGCAGCTCCTTGGAGGAGCGGATCGCAGATACGCAGTATTTT.

This clonotype appeared a few times. The chain couples TRBV24-1 to TRBJ2-3, with 9 bases fitting TRBD2. CDR3 length: 16 residues. J was trimmed by 0 bases and V by 1 base; bases with no gene match: 1. Germline CDR1 reads KGHDR; CDR2 reads SFDVKD. The DNA for the CDR3 is TGTGCCACCAGTGATTTTACTAGCGGGAGCACAGATACGCAGTATTTT. Encoded protein: CATSDFTSGSTDTQYF.

This clonotype was seen repeatedly, ten times or more. The V and J genes are TRBV5-1 and TRBJ1-1; D may be TRBD1 (5 bases). Germline V gene lookup returns CDR1 SGHRS and CDR2 YFSETQ. V was trimmed by 4 bases and J by 1 base, leaving 11 bases between them. There are 14 residues in the CDR3. This CDR3 is CASSPAGTNTEAFF. The CDR3 DNA is TGCGCCAGCAGCCCGGCAGGGACGAACACTGAAGCTTTCTTT.

This clonotype turned up a few times. The rearrangement links TRBV18 to TRBJ2-1, with TRBD2 matching 10 bases. The V gene end was trimmed by 1 base and the J gene end by 7 bases; junction bases not matched to a gene: 10. CDR1 and CDR2 from the germline V gene are KGHSH and LQKENI. The CDR3 loop spans 17 amino acids. The CDR3 reads CASSPRVIAGGANEQFF. For the CDR3, the DNA is TGTGCCAGCTCACCACGGGTCATAGCGGGAGGAGCGAATGAGCAGTTCTTC.

This clonotype was picked up many times. This chain joins TRBV27 and TRBJ2-2, with a tentative D call TRBD1 (5 bases). CDR1 is MNHEY and CDR2 is SMNVEV in the germline V gene (reference sequence). The CDR3 loop spans 14 amino acids. V dropped 6 bases and J dropped 4 bases, with 12 bases sitting between them. The CDR3 here is CASRPVDSTGELFF. The CDR3 DNA follows: TGTGCCAGCAGACCCGTCGACAGCACCGGGGAGCTGTTTTTT.

Ten or more counts support this clonotype. CDR3 coding DNA: TGCGCCAGCAGCTTACAGGGGTCGGACTATGGCTACACCTTC. It encodes CASSLQGSDYGYTF. The chain combines TRBV5-1 with TRBJ1-2; 7 positions match TRBD1. This CDR3 region has 14 residues. J lost 3 bases, V lost 2 bases, and 4 bases had no gene match. CDR1 is SGHRS, CDR2 YFSETQ, per germline.

This clonotype is labeled medium-sized. V usage is TRBV7-8 and J usage is TRBJ2-1; maybe TRBD2 (6 bases). V was cut by 2 bases and J by 0 bases, with 17 bases left in between. This CDR3 region has 18 residues. Per germline, CDR1 SGHVS and CDR2 FQNEAQ. This CDR3 is CASSLSQRVQSSYNEQFF. The CDR3 DNA reads TGTGCCAGCAGCTTATCCCAGCGGGTGCAGAGCTCCTACAATGAGCAGTTCTTC. The full variable domain, completed using reference TRBV7-8 and TRBJ2-1, is GAGVSQSPRYKVAKRGQDVALRCDPISGHVSLFWYQQALGQGPEFLTYFQNEAQLDKSGLPSDRFFAERPEGSVSTLKIQRTQQEDSAVYLCASSLSQRVQSSYNEQFFGPGTRLTVL.

Ten or more counts support this clonotype. This chain joins TRBV6-5 and TRBJ2-1; 11 bases are shared with TRBD2. The trim removed 5 bases at V and 10 bases at J, leaving 4 bases unmatched. Germline CDR1 MNHEY, CDR2 SVGAGI. The CDR3 length is 13 residues. CDR3 protein: CASSSRLAGEQFF. The CDR3 DNA reads as TGTGCCAGCAGTAGTCGACTAGCGGGAGAGCAGTTCTTC.

By sample fraction, this clonotype is medium-sized. The chain joins TRBV5-1 to TRBJ2-7; 14 bases are shared with TRBD2. The germline V gene encodes CDR1 SGHRS and CDR2 YFSETQ. The CDR3 covers 15 residues. V shed 4 bases and J 5 bases; nucleotides not matched to a gene: 5. The CDR3 loop reads CASSLGTSGSDEQYF. As DNA, the CDR3 is TGCGCCAGCAGCCTTGGGACTAGCGGGAGCGACGAGCAGTACTTC.

This clonotype was seen at least ten times. This chain connects TRBV20-1 to TRBJ1-5, with 8 bases lining up with TRBD1. The CDR3 runs to 14 residues. Germline lookup yields CDR1 DFQATT and CDR2 SNEGSKA (reference sequence). V was clipped by 6 bases and J by 1 base; unmatched bases: 5. The CDR3 sequence is CSARQGLSNQPQHF. CDR3 coding DNA: TGCAGTGCCCGACAGGGGTTGAGCAATCAGCCCCAGCATTTT.

V is TRBV7-6 and J is TRBJ2-1; D not resolved. From germline, CDR1 is SGHVS and CDR2 FNYEAQ. CDR3 length: 11 amino acids. Trimming took 5 bases from V and 3 from J, leaving 2 bases between them. CDR3 bases: TGTGCCAGCAGCCACTACAATGAGCAGTTCTTC. Amino acids: CASSHYNEQFF.

This clonotype was observed at least ten times. The gene calls are TRBV19 and TRBJ2-1, with 8 bases aligning to TRBD2. Germline CDR1 and CDR2: LNHDA and SQIVND (reference sequence). J was trimmed by 4 bases and V by 4 bases; bases with no gene match: 9. The CDR3 extends over 16 amino acids. CDR3 DNA sequence: TGTGCCAGTAGTAGCAATCTAGCGGGCGATTACAATGAGCAGTTCTTC. The encoded protein is CASSSNLAGDYNEQFF. Drawing the rest from reference TRBV19 and TRBJ2-1, the complete variable domain is DGGITQSPKYLFRKEGQNVTLSCEQNLNHDAMYWYRQDPGQGLRLIYYSQIVNDFQKGDIAEGYSVSREKKESFPLTVTSAQKNPTAFYLCASSSNLAGDYNEQFFGPGTRLTVL.

V is TRBV12-3 or TRBV12-4 and J is TRBJ1-5; D may be TRBD1 (5 bases). Trimming cost V 3 bases and J 2 bases, with 8 bases left between them. This CDR3 has 14 amino acids. CDR3 nucleotides: TGTGCCAGCAGTTTGGGGGGAGGCAATCAGCCCCAGCATTTT. This sequence encodes CASSLGGGNQPQHF.

Here the CDR3 reads CARTISTDTQYF. The CDR3 coding sequence is TGTGCCAGGACAATTAGCACAGATACGCAGTATTTT. V is TRBV2 and J is TRBJ2-3; no firm D call. The length of the CDR3 is 12 residues. Trimming took 9 bases from V and 0 from J, leaving 7 bases between them. Germline CDR1 reads SNHLY; CDR2 reads FYNNEI. Full variable domain (missing parts from reference TRBV2 and TRBJ2-3): EPEVTQTPSHQVTQMGQEVILRCVPISNHLYFYWYRQILGQKVEFLVSFYNNEISEKSEIFDDQFSVERPDGSNFTLKIRSTKLEDSAMYFCARTISTDTQYFGPGTRLTVL.

Judged by abundance, this clonotype is medium-sized. The genes are TRBV23-1 and TRBJ2-1; D is uncertain. Being an ORF, TRBV23-1 has a function that is uncertain. This CDR3 region has 8 residues. V lost 3 bases and J lost 16, with 4 bases in between. The CDR3 DNA sequence: TGCGCCAGCAGTCACTATTTCTTC. Protein product: CASSHYFF.

The rearrangement links TRBV5-4 to TRBJ2-2, with TRBD2 matching 13 bases. CDR3 length equals 18 residues. Trimming removed 0 bases from V and 0 bases from J; junction bases left unmatched: 2. Germline-derived CDR1 and CDR2 are SGHNT and YYREEE (reference sequence). CDR3 coding DNA: TGTGCCAGCAGCTTGGGGACTAGCGGGGGCCCGAACACCGGGGAGCTGTTTTTT. As protein: CASSLGTSGGPNTGELFF.